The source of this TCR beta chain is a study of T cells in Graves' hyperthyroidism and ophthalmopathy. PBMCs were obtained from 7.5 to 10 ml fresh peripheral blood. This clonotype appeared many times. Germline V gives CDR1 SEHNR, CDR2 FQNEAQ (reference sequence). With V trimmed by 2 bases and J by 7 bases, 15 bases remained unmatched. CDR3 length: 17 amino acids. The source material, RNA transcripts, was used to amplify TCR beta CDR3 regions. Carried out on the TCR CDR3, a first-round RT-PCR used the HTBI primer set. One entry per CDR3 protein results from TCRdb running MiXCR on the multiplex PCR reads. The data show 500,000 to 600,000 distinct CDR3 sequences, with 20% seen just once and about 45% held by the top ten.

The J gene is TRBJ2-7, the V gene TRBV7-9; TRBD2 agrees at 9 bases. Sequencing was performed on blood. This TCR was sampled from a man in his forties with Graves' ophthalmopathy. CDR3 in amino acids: CASSLSALLAGQGEQYF. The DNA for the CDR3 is TGTGCCAGCAGCTTAAGCGCCCTACTAGCGGGCCAGGGGGAGCAGTACTTC.